This entry features one T cell receptor beta chain sequence. What it binds is unknown. The data are from a study of beta chain features in type 1 diabetes. Overall study context: Healthy donors and patients had similar age, gender and cell yields. Study conclusions and caveats: A greater similarity of naive, central memory and Treg TCRB repertoires was seen among patients than among healthy donors. Among all four CD4+ subsets, Type 1 diabetes patients had TCRB CDR3s that were moderately but significantly shorter. A possible short-template PCR bias applies equally to patients and controls.

Expressed TCRB transcripts were sequenced after all isolated RNA was converted to cDNA. The protocol was immunoSEQ multiplex PCR, while the TCRdb copy is restricted to in-frame clones and leaves out a portion. The table has about 650,000 clones, roughly 12% seen once. This CDR3 contains 15 residues. V dropped 4 bases and J dropped 0 bases, with 14 bases sitting between them. Germline CDR1 and CDR2: SGHNT and YYREEE (reference sequence). Central memory, naive, regulatory and stem cell-like memory CD4+ cells were sorted by CD45RO/CCR7/CD25/CD127/CD95/CD27. Material for sequencing was naive CD4+ T cells from blood. The chain employs TRBV5-4 and TRBJ2-7, with D possibly TRBD1 on 6 matching bases. This TCR derives from a man aged 30 to 39 with type 1 diabetes. CDR3 in DNA: TGTGCCAGCAGCCAAGACAGGCCGAGCTCCTACGAGCAGTACTTC. Residues: CASSQDRPSSYEQYF.